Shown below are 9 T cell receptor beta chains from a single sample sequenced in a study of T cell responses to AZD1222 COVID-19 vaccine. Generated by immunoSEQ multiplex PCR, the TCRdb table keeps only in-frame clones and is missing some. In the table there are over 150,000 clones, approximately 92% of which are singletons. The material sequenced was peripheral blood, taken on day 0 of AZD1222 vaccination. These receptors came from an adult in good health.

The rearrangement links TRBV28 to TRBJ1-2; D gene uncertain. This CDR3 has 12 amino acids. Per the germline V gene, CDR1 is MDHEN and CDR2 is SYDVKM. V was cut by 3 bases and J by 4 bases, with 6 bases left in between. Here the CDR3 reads CASSFTAYGYTF. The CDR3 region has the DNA TGTGCCAGCAGTTTCACGGCCTATGGCTACACCTTC.

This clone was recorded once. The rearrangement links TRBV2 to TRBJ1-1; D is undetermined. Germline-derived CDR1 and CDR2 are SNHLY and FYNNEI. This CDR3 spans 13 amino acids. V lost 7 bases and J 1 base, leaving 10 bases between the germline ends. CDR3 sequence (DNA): TGTGCCAGCATCCCATCGGGGAACACTGAAGCTTTCTTT. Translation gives CASIPSGNTEAFF.

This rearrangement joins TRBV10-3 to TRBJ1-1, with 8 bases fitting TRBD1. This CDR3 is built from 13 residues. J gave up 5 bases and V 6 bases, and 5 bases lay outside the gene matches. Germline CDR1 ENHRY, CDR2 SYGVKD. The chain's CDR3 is CAISPTGETEAFF. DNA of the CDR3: TGTGCCATCAGCCCGACAGGGGAGACTGAAGCTTTCTTT.

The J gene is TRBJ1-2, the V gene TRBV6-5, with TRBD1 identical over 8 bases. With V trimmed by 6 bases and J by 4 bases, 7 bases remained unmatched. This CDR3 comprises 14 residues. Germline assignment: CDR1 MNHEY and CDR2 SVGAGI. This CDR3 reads CASRTDREPYGYTF. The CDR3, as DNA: TGTGCCAGCAGGACGGACAGGGAACCCTATGGCTACACCTTC.

The CDR3 DNA reads as TGTGCCAGCAGTTTACAGGGGTGGGAACAGCCCCAGCATTTT. Protein: CASSLQGWEQPQHF. The chain links TRBV6-5 to TRBJ1-5, with TRBD1 matching over 7 bases. CDR3 length equals 14 residues. The ends lost 4 bases at V and 7 bases at J; junction bases unmatched: 7. Germline values: CDR1 MNHEY, CDR2 SVGAGI.

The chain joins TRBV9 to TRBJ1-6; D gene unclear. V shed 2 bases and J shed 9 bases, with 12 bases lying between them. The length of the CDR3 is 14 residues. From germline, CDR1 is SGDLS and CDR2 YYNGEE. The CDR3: CASSVRSVGSPLHF. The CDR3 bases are TGTGCCAGCAGCGTGAGGAGTGTCGGTTCACCCCTCCACTTT. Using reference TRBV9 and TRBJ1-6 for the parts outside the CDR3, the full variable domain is DSGVTQTPKHLITATGQRVTLRCSPRSGDLSVYWYQQSLDQGLQFLIQYYNGEERAKGNILERFSAQQFPDLHSELNLSSLELGDSALYFCASSVRSVGSPLHFGNGTRLTVT.

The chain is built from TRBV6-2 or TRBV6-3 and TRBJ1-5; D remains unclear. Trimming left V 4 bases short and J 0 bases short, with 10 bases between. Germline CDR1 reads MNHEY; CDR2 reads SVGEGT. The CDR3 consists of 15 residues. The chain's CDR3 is CASSSILTSNQPQHF. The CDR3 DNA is TGTGCCAGCAGTTCCATACTGACTAGCAATCAGCCCCAGCATTTT.

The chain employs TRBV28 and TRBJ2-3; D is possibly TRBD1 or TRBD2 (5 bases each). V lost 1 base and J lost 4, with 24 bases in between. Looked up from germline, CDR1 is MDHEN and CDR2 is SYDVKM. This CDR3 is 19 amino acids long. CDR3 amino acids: CASSLLTLRDPGKSDTQYF. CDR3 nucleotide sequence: TGTGCCAGCAGTTTATTAACCCTCCGGGACCCCGGAAAGTCAGATACGCAGTATTTT. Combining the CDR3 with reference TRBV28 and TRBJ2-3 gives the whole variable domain DVKVTQSSRYLVKRTGEKVFLECVQDMDHENMFWYRQDPGLGLRLIYFSYDVKMKEKGDIPEGYSVSREKKERFSLILESASTNQTSMYLCASSLLTLRDPGKSDTQYFGPGTRLTVL.

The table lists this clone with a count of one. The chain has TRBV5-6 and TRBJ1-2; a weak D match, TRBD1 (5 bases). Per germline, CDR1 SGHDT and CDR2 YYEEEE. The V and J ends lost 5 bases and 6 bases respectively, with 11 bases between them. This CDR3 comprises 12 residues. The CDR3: CASRRGSHGYTF. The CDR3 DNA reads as TGTGCCAGCAGGAGGGGAAGCCATGGCTACACCTTC. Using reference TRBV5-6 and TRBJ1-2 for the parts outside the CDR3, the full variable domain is DAGVTQSPTHLIKTRGQQVTLRCSPKSGHDTVSWYQQALGQGPQFIFQYYEEEERQRGNFPDRFSGHQFPNYSSELNVNALLLGDSALYLCASRRGSHGYTFGSGTRLTVV.